These T cell receptor beta chains were read from a single sample in a study of Ad26.COV2.S vaccination and SARS-CoV-2 variants. Here immunoSEQ multiplex PCR was the method, and the copy in TCRdb shows in-frame clones only, minus some. Altogether hundreds of thousands of clones are present, 70% to 90% being singletons, with the ten largest covering 3.3%. Specimen: peripheral blood, collected in a trial of Ad26.COV2.S vaccine versus placebo. These receptors were obtained from a person aged 18-65 years who received the Ad26.COV2.S COVID-19 vaccine or a placebo. The CDR3 runs from the conserved cysteine through the conserved F or W. A D gene is named only where the DNA matches it firmly. Not all rows give a size; the values are once, few, many and, for expanded clones, a class.

>-|TRBD2|TRBV19|TRBJ2-7
TGTGCCAGTAGTAGCCGGACCGGACTAGCCCTTATGGGGGAGCAGTACTTC
CASSSRTGLALMGEQYF
>-|TRBD1|TRBV19|TRBJ2-1
TGTGCCAGCCGAGACAGGGGTTATGAGCAGTTCTTC
CASRDRGYEQFF
>once|TRBD1|TRBV6-8|TRBJ2-3
TGTGCCAGCAGGATGGGACAGGGGACAGATACGCAGTATTTT
CASRMGQGTDTQYF
>-|TRBD1|TRBV14|TRBJ1-1
TGTGCCGGCAGCCAGGGACAGGAAGCTTTCTTT
CAGSQGQEAFF
>-|-|TRBV9|TRBJ2-5
TGTGCCAGCAGCGTAGTTGGTTGGGAAGAGACCCAGTACTTC
CASSVVGWEETQYF
>-|-|TRBV5-1|TRBJ2-5
TGCGCCAGCAGCCTGCTCCGGGAGCAAGAGACCCAGTACTTC
CASSLLREQETQYF
>-|-|TRBV5-1|TRBJ2-5
TGCGCCAGCAGCTTAGAGTACCAAGAGACCCAGTACTTC
CASSLEYQETQYF
>-|-|TRBV18|TRBJ2-3
TGTGCCAGCTCCCTCACAGATACGCAGTATTTT
CASSLTDTQYF
>-|-|TRBV7-8|TRBJ2-7
TGTGCCAGCAGGGCAGGGCGAACAACCTACGAGCAGTACTTC
CASRAGRTTYEQYF
>-|-|TRBV21-1|TRBJ2-7
TGTGCCAGCAGCAAGGGGGGCCACGAGCAGTACTTC
CASSKGGHEQYF
>-|TRBD1|TRBV27|TRBJ1-4
TGTGCCAGCAGTTTACCGGGACAGGGCCGTTGGCGAGCTGAAAAACTGTTTTTT
CASSLPGQGRWRAEKLFF
>-|-|TRBV18|TRBJ1-1
TGTGCCAGCTCACCTCCCGCGAACACTGAAGCTTTCTTT
CASSPPANTEAFF
>-|-|TRBV7-9|TRBJ2-2
TGTGCCAGCAGCTTATCAGGATTCGCGAACACCGGGGAGCTGTTTTTT
CASSLSGFANTGELFF
>-|-|TRBV6-2/TRBV6-3|TRBJ2-5
TGTGCCAGCAGCCCTTCTATGGTCTGGGGGTGGACCCAGTACTTC
CASSPSMVWGWTQYF
>-|-|TRBV5-1|TRBJ1-2
TGCGCCAGCAGCTTGGTCCCGGGAAACTATGGCTACACCTTC
CASSLVPGNYGYTF
>-|-|TRBV5-1|TRBJ1-5
TGCGCCAGCAGCCCGGGCGGGGGGTCCTATAGCAATCAGCCCCAGCATTTT
CASSPGGGSYSNQPQHF
>-|-|TRBV16|TRBJ2-1
TGTGCCAGCAGCCCAACCCGGGTGTCCTCCGGGACTTACAATGAGCAGTTCTTC
CASSPTRVSSGTYNEQFF
>once|TRBD1|TRBV2|TRBJ1-1
TGTGCCAGCAGTTCCAAGACAGGGTGGGACACTGAAGCTTTCTTT
CASSSKTGWDTEAFF